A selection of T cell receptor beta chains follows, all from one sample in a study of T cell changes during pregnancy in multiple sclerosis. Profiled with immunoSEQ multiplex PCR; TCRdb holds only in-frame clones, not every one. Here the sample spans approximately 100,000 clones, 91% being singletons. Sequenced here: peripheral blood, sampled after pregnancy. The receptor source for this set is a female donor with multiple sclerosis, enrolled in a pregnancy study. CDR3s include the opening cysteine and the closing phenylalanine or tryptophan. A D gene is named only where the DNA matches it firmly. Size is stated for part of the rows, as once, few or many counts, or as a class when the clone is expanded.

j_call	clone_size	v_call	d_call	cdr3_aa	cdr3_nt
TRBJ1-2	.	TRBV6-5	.	CASSLDTYGYTF	TGTGCCAGCAGTTTGGACACCTATGGCTACACCTTC
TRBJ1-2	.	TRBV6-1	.	CASSDRVGGTYGYTF	TGTGCCAGCAGTGATAGGGTTGGGGGCACCTATGGCTACACCTTC
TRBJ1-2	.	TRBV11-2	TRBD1	CASSSYRGRNYGYTF	TGTGCCAGCAGCTCCTACAGGGGGAGGAACTATGGCTACACCTTC
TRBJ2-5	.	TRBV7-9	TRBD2	CASSLSRTSGGLQETQYF	TGTGCCAGCAGCTTATCCCGGACTAGCGGGGGACTCCAAGAGACCCAGTACTTC
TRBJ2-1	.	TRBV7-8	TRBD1	CASSYPSGQDPNEQFF	TGTGCCAGCAGCTACCCCTCGGGACAGGACCCCAATGAGCAGTTCTTC
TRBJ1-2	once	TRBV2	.	CASVREWAERANYGYTF	TGTGCCAGCGTTCGGGAGTGGGCAGAAAGAGCTAACTATGGCTACACCTTC
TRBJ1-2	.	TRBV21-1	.	CASSKWAPVANGYTF	TGTGCCAGCAGCAAGTGGGCACCTGTAGCGAATGGCTACACCTTC
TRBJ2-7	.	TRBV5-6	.	CASSLQVEQYF	TGTGCCAGCAGCTTGCAGGTCGAGCAGTACTTC
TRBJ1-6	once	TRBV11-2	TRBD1	CASSLGQGSSYNSPLHF	TGTGCCAGCAGCCTCGGACAGGGTAGCTCCTATAATTCACCCCTCCACTTT
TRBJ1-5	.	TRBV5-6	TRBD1	CASSLTGEPQPQHF	TGTGCCAGCAGCTTGACAGGGGAGCCTCAGCCCCAGCATTTT
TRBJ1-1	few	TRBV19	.	CASSYSYTEAFF	TGTGCCAGCAGTTACAGTTACACTGAAGCTTTCTTT
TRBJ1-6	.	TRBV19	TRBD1	CASSIRDSHSPLHF	TGTGCCAGTAGTATCCGGGACAGCCATTCACCCCTCCACTTT
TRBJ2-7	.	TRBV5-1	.	CASSNDRYEQYF	TGCGCCAGCAGCAACGACAGATACGAGCAGTACTTC
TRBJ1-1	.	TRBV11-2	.	CASSLAVAGSGGAFF	TGTGCCAGCAGCTTAGCAGTTGCGGGATCAGGTGGAGCTTTCTTT
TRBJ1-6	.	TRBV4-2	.	CASTPQPDINSPLHF	TGTGCCAGCACGCCCCAACCGGACATAAATTCACCCCTCCACTTT
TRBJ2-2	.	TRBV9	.	CASSVAGAGGTGELFF	TGTGCCAGCAGCGTAGCGGGGGCAGGGGGCACCGGGGAGCTGTTTTTT
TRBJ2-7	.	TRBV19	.	CASSRPGSSYEQYF	TGTGCCAGTAGTCGCCCAGGAAGCTCCTACGAGCAGTACTTC
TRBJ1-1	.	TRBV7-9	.	CASNTGWNTEAFF	TGTGCCAGCAACACGGGGTGGAACACTGAAGCTTTCTTT
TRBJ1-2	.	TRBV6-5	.	CASSQENQGNYGYTF	TGTGCCAGCAGTCAAGAAAACCAGGGGAACTATGGCTACACCTTC
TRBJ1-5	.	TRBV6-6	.	CASWVGFEVQPQHF	TGTGCCAGCTGGGTCGGTTTTGAGGTTCAGCCCCAGCATTTT
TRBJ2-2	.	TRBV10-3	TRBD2	CAISESGGSTGELFF	TGTGCCATCAGTGAGTCGGGGGGGTCCACCGGGGAGCTGTTTTTT
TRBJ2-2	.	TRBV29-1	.	CSVRSSGELFF	TGCAGCGTCCGATCTAGCGGGGAGCTGTTTTTT
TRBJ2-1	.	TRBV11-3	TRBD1	CASSLGGTGGNNEQFF	TGTGCCAGCAGCTTAGGCGGGACAGGGGGGAACAATGAGCAGTTCTTC
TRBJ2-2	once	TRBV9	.	CASSGRGDSSLGELFF	TGTGCCAGCAGCGGCCGAGGGGACTCCTCTTTGGGGGAGCTGTTTTTT
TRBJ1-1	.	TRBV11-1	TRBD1	CASSFEGAVDTEAFF	TGTGCCAGCAGCTTCGAGGGGGCTGTCGACACTGAAGCTTTCTTT
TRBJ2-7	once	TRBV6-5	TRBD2	CASSYQRGSSYEQYF	TGTGCCAGCAGTTATCAGCGGGGGAGCTCCTACGAGCAGTACTTC
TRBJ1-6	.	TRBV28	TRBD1	CASSFRGTLSYNSPLHF	TGTGCCAGCAGTTTCAGGGGGACCCTCTCCTATAATTCACCCCTCCACTTT
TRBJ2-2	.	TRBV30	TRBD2	CAWSGDGRAGELFF	TGTGCCTGGAGTGGGGACGGGAGGGCCGGGGAGCTGTTTTTT
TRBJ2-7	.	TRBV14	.	CASSQEIAYEQYF	TGTGCCAGCAGCCAAGAAATAGCCTACGAGCAGTACTTC
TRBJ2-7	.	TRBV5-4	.	CASSRTEYEQYF	TGTGCCAGCAGCCGAACGGAGTACGAGCAGTACTTC
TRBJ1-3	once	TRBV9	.	CASSVGSENTIYF	TGTGCCAGCAGCGTAGGTTCAGAAAACACCATATATTTT
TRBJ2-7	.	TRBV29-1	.	CSVLAAPGQTNSYEQYF	TGCAGCGTGTTAGCGGCCCCGGGCCAAACTAACTCCTACGAGCAGTACTTC
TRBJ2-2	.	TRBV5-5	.	CASSLSTGVSSGELFF	TGTGCCAGCAGCTTATCGACAGGCGTGTCTAGCGGGGAGCTGTTTTTT
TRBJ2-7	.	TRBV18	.	CASSPGGLSYEQYF	TGTGCCAGCTCACCAGGCGGTTTGTCCTACGAGCAGTACTTC
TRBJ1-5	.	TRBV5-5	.	CASSPLPSGGQPQHF	TGTGCCAGCAGCCCCCTCCCCAGTGGGGGCCAGCCCCAGCATTTT
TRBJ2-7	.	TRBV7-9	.	CASSSTPDRNGEQYF	TGTGCCAGCAGCTCAACCCCAGACAGGAATGGCGAGCAGTACTTC
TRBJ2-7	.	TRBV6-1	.	CASTDRYEQYF	TGTGCCAGCACGGACAGATACGAGCAGTACTTC
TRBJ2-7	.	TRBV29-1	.	CSVAQGSEQYF	TGCAGCGTCGCACAGGGCTCCGAGCAGTACTTC
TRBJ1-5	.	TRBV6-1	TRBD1	CATRTGKTSNQPQHF	TGTGCCACCCGGACAGGGAAAACTAGCAATCAGCCCCAGCATTTT
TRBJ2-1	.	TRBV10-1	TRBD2	CASSEAGSYNEQFF	TGCGCCAGCAGTGAAGCGGGGTCCTACAATGAGCAGTTCTTC
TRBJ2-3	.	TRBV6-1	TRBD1	CASSGGQGADTQYF	TGTGCCAGCAGTGGTGGACAGGGAGCAGATACGCAGTATTTT
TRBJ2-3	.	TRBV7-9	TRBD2	CASSSSGNTDTQYF	TGTGCCAGCAGCTCTAGCGGAAACACAGATACGCAGTATTTT
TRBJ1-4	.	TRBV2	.	CASSIFDRFATNEKLFF	TGTGCCAGCAGTATCTTCGACAGGTTTGCAACTAATGAAAAACTGTTTTTT
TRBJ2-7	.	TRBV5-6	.	CASSSFTSFDEQYF	TGTGCCAGCAGCTCATTTACTAGCTTTGACGAGCAGTACTTC
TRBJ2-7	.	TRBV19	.	CASSIEAGDYEQYF	TGTGCCAGTAGTATAGAGGCAGGGGACTACGAGCAGTACTTC
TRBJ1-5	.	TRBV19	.	CASSAGQLSPQPQHF	TGTGCCAGTAGTGCCGGACAGCTTAGCCCTCAGCCCCAGCATTTT
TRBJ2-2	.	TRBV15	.	CATSRVGTGELFF	TGTGCCACCAGCAGAGTCGGCACCGGGGAGCTGTTTTTT
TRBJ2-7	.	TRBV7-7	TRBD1	CASSLAQGDEQYF	TGTGCTAGCAGCTTAGCACAGGGGGACGAGCAGTACTTC